This entry describes one T cell receptor beta chain. Its binding antigen is unknown. One junction end disagrees with the germline gene, perhaps due to a read error. Only healthy Caucasian donors were included. This sample was included in a study of identical twins (TCRdb year 2016). Study-level background: To test whether fetal clonotypes persist, the study used deep sequencing on TCR alpha and beta repertoires from monozygotic twins, unrelated adults of various ages, and cord blood. To rule out contamination, the twin experiments were replicated at different times with different library preparation protocols. The full study reports these points: Fewer insertions were carried by abundant cord blood beta clonotypes; a weaker similar trend was observed in young adult naive repertoires, while no such trend was observed in memory repertoires. The excess sharing between twins in beta out-of-frame sequences was weaker because fewer shared sequences reduced the signal-to-noise ratio. Zero-insertion analyses could be partly confounded by invariant T cells such as MAIT and iNKT, although diverse VJ usage argued against such confounding for most clonotypes. Because the same donors could not be followed over many years, conclusions were based on cross-sectional statistical analysis. Out-of-frame TCR alpha sequences shared between twins showed an excess of low generation-probability sequences compared with coincidental sharing between unrelated individuals. Recombination models systematically underestimated out-of-frame TCR alpha sharing in monozygotic twins but agreed with sharing between unrelated individuals.

The library was generated by 5' RACE. Sequencing was carried out with an Illumina HiSeq 2000. A universal primer binding site was introduced by template switching, and a unique molecular identifier was present in the final cDNA, enabling accurate counting of TCR cDNA molecules. First-strand cDNA for TCR alpha and beta chains was synthesized from specific primers in the conserved constant-segment region. To control for contamination, each cDNA library was double barcoded with a SMART-Mk sample barcode plus Illumina barcodes. TruSeq adapter sequences, together with Illumina sample barcodes, were added in two successive PCR steps. Sequencing of the TCR alpha and beta cDNA libraries was done on the Illumina HiSeq platform using custom primers. The paper's data handling went like this. MiGEC was used to process raw reads and extract unique molecular identifiers, and MiXCR was used to find CDR3 positions. For each individual, recombination models were inferred using an EM algorithm with the repgenHMM and IGoR tools. The tcR package in R was used for shared clonotype analysis, with sharing normalized by the product of cloneset sizes. To study raw recombination free of thymic and clonal selection effects, out-of-frame nonproductive sequences were analyzed. TCRdb passed the public sequencing reads through fastp at Q25 and MiXCR, retaining productive beta sequences. For every CDR3 protein sequence, its rows merge into one entry that carries the most common genes and DNA. The V and J calls come from TCRdb's annotation, not from the publication. This sample has roughly 1,500,000 distinct CDR3 sequences in its table, and less than 35% of those were observed once. In total, the top ten clones hold over 0.25% of the sample.

CDR1 and CDR2 are read off the germline V gene (reference sequence) as DFQATT and SNEGSKA. Its CDR3 holds 14 amino acids, cysteine through phenylalanine. Kept here is only the CDR3 DNA, which spans 42 bases and is read in frame from base 1. The sample comprised cord blood. This TCR was sampled from a newborn girl in good health. The chain links TRBV20-1 with TRBJ2-4, and 9 junction bases match TRBD1. The nucleotides are TGCAGTGCGAGACAGGGGGTAGCCAAAGACATTCAGTACTTC. Its protein product is CSARQGVAKDIQYF.